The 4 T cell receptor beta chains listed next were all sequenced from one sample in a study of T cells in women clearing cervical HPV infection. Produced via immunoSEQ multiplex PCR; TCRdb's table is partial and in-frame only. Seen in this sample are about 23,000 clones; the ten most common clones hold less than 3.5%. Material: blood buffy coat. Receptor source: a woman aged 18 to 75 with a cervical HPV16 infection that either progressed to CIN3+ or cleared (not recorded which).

This CDR3 is CASTFLAGVLETQYF. Partial CDR3 DNA: TGTGCCAGCACCTTTTTAGCGGGAGTTCTGGAGACC. V and J are TRBV28 and TRBJ2-5; 9 bases align to TRBD2. The read ends 3 residues shy of where the CDR3 ends; the end is completed using the germline J gene. There are 15 residues in the CDR3. Germline V gives CDR1 MDHEN, CDR2 SYDVKM. V lost 7 bases, J lost 5 bases, and 11 bases stayed unmatched.

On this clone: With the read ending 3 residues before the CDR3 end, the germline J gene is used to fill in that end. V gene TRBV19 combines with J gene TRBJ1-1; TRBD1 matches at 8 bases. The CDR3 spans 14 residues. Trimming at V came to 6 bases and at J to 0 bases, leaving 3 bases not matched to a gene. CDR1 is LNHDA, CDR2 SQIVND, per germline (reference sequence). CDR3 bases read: TGTGCCAGTAGAACAGGGGGTATGAACACTGAA. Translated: CASRTGGMNTE. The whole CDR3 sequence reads CASRTGGMNTEAFF.

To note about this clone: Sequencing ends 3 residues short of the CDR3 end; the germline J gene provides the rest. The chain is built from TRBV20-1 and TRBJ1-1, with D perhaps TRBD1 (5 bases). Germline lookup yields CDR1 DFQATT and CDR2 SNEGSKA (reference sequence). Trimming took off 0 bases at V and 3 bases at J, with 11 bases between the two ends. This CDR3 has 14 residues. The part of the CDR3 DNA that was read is TGCAGTGCTAGAGATCCCAGGGAAGACACTGAA. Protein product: CSARDPREDTE. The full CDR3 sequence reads CSARDPREDTEAFF.

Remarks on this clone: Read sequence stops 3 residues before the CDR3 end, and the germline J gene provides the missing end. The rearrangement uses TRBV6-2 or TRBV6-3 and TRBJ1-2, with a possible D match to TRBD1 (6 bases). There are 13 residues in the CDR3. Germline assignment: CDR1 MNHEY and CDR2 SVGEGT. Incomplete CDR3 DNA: TGTGCCAGCAGGACTACAGGGAACTACGAC. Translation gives CASRTTGNYD. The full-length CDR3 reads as CASRTTGNYDYTF.